The clone carrying this TCR beta chain was seen a handful of times. This specimen belongs to a study of identical twins. Using its own MiXCR run on the 5' RACE reads, TCRdb lists one record per CDR3 protein. Here the sample spans fewer than 900,000 distinct CDR3 sequences, 21% being singletons. The CDR3 is 15 amino acids. CDR1 and CDR2 (germline): SGHNT, YENEEA. Trimming at V came to 5 bases and at J to 0 bases, leaving 3 bases not matched to a gene. These records were also assigned to another study, of T cells expressing NK-cell markers. Per that paper: Seven HCMV-seropositive donors and one seronegative donor made up the eight sequenced donors.

This TCR was recovered from a woman aged 18-29 years in good health. J is TRBJ2-1 and V is TRBV11-3, with 8 bases that match TRBD1. Specimen: PBMCs. CDR3 residues: CASSRTGNSYNEQFF. In DNA, the CDR3 is TGTGCCAGCAGCCGGACAGGGAACTCCTACAATGAGCAGTTCTTC. Full variable domain (missing parts from reference TRBV11-3 and TRBJ2-1): EAGVVQSPRYKIIEKKQPVAFWCNPISGHNTLYWYLQNLGQGPELLIRYENEEAVDDSQLPKDRFSAERLKGVDSTLKIQPAELGDSAVYLCASSRTGNSYNEQFFGPGTRLTVL.